A selection of T cell receptor beta chains follows, all from one sample in a study of prognosis after radiotherapy for stage I lung cancer. TCRdb called the multiplex PCR reads again in MiXCR, with one record for every CDR3 protein. Found here are 20,000 to 30,000 distinct CDR3 sequences, around 39% of them singletons; the top ten hold 20% to 25%. The specimen comprised PBMCs, sampled before or after stereotactic body radiation therapy (not recorded which). These receptors all come from a donor over 45 with non-small cell lung cancer. Each CDR3 is given with its conserved first and last residue. Fields, in order: J gene, D gene, CDR3 length, V gene, clone size, CDR3 protein, CDR3 DNA. The D gene is left open where the match is weak. Where a row states a size, it is once, few, many or the class of an expanded clone; other rows omit it.

>TRBJ2-7|TRBD1|16|TRBV19|many
CASSKPPGQGAREQYF
TGTGCCAGTAGTAAACCTCCGGGACAGGGGGCGCGAGAGCAGTACTTC
>TRBJ2-6|NA|13|TRBV20-1|medium-sized
CSAPDSGANVLTF
TGCAGTGCTCCAGACTCTGGGGCCAACGTCCTGACTTTC
>TRBJ1-2|NA|15|TRBV5-4|many
CASSLEAGANYGYTF
TGTGCCAGCAGCTTGGAGGCCGGAGCTAACTATGGCTACACCTTC
>TRBJ2-6|NA|19|TRBV19|many
CASSPYYDPSDSGANVLTF
TGTGCCAGTAGTCCCTACTACGACCCCTCCGACTCTGGGGCCAACGTCCTGACTTTC
>TRBJ2-3|TRBD2|18|TRBV4-1|few
CASSQDYRAGGLTDTQYF
TGCGCCAGCAGCCAAGATTACCGAGCGGGAGGTCTCACAGATACGCAGTATTTT
>TRBJ2-3|NA|13|TRBV5-4|once
CASSLSVANTQYF
TGTGCCAGCAGCTTGTCGGTAGCGAATACGCAGTATTTT
>TRBJ1-4|NA|14|TRBV9|many
CASSVGVGHEKLFF
TGTGCCAGCAGCGTTGGCGTGGGTCATGAAAAACTGTTTTTT
>TRBJ1-2|NA|14|TRBV16|once
CASSPLLGAYGYTF
TGTGCCAGCAGTCCGTTATTAGGCGCGTATGGCTACACCTTC
>TRBJ2-2|TRBD2|16|TRBV10-3|NA
CAISDREVLNTGELFF
TGTGCCATCAGTGACCGGGAGGTTCTAAACACCGGGGAGCTGTTTTTT
>TRBJ2-5|NA|12|TRBV2|many
CASSDERETQYF
TGTGCCAGCAGTGATGAGCGGGAGACCCAGTACTTC
>TRBJ1-2|NA|13|TRBV5-5|medium-sized
CASTTGTVYGYTF
TGTGCCAGCACTACCGGGACGGTCTATGGCTACACCTTC
>TRBJ2-2|TRBD2|22|TRBV12-5|many
CASGLGLIKGLAGGVGTGELFF
TGTGCTAGTGGTTTGGGGCTCATCAAAGGACTAGCGGGAGGGGTGGGCACCGGGGAGCTGTTTTTT
>TRBJ1-3|NA|13|TRBV19|NA
CASEQGTGNTIYF
TGTGCCAGTGAACAGGGAACTGGAAACACCATATATTTT
>TRBJ1-2|NA|14|TRBV2|NA
CASSETNGWDGYTF
TGTGCCAGCAGTGAAACCAATGGATGGGATGGCTACACCTTC
>TRBJ2-3|NA|13|TRBV27|medium-sized
CASSTPGAYTQYF
TGTGCCAGCAGTACTCCCGGAGCTTATACGCAGTATTTT
>TRBJ2-1|TRBD2|18|TRBV6-2/TRBV6-3|NA
CASRAAGLAGGRVNEQFF
TGTGCCAGCAGGGCGGCTGGACTAGCGGGGGGGCGGGTCAATGAGCAGTTCTTC
>TRBJ2-7|NA|11|TRBV6-5|many
CASSYEYEQYF
TGTGCCAGCAGTTACGAGTACGAGCAGTACTTC
>TRBJ2-3|TRBD2|15|TRBV20-1|NA
CSAIGRALGTDTQYF
TGCAGTGCGATCGGGAGGGCCCTCGGCACAGATACGCAGTATTTT
>TRBJ2-2|NA|15|TRBV6-2/TRBV6-3|NA
CASSESGRATGELFF
TGTGCCAGCAGTGAATCGGGCCGTGCTACCGGGGAGCTGTTTTTT
>TRBJ2-7|TRBD1|14|TRBV7-9|many
CASSYPGQGDEQYF
TGTGCCAGCAGCTACCCGGGACAGGGAGACGAGCAGTACTTC
>TRBJ2-1|NA|16|TRBV20-1|once
CSAGDTDGIAYNEQFF
TGCAGTGCTGGAGATACTGACGGGATAGCCTACAATGAGCAGTTCTTC
>TRBJ1-2|NA|15|TRBV9|NA
CASSARTVLNYGYTF
TGTGCCAGCAGCGCCCGGACAGTCCTTAACTATGGCTACACCTTC
>TRBJ2-3|TRBD1|14|TRBV2|few
CASGFQGARDTQYF
TGTGCCAGCGGATTCCAGGGGGCAAGGGATACGCAGTATTTT
>TRBJ2-4|TRBD2|19|TRBV12-3/TRBV12-4|few
CASSLKRETSSGAKNIQYF
TGTGCCAGCAGTTTAAAGCGGGAGACAAGTTCTGGGGCCAAAAACATTCAGTACTTC
>TRBJ2-3|NA|19|TRBV19|many
CASSSRDRGAGGPLDTQYF
TGTGCCAGTAGTAGCCGGGACAGGGGAGCGGGAGGGCCCTTAGATACGCAGTATTTT
>TRBJ1-1|NA|15|TRBV6-5|once
CASSYSIFLRTEAFF
TGTGCCAGCAGTTACTCGATCTTCTTGCGCACTGAAGCTTTCTTT
>TRBJ2-6|NA|14|TRBV24-1|few
CASKGGSGANVLTF
TGTGCCAGCAAGGGGGGCTCTGGGGCCAACGTCCTGACTTTC
>TRBJ2-1|TRBD2|14|TRBV24-1|NA
CATREKREGGEQFF
TGTGCCACCAGAGAGAAGCGGGAGGGGGGTGAGCAGTTCTTC
>TRBJ2-3|NA|13|TRBV20-1|many
CSAVVDGTDTQYF
TGCAGTGCAGTGGTGGATGGCACAGATACGCAGTATTTT
>TRBJ1-5|NA|15|TRBV20-1|NA
CSARGFDRPNQPQHF
TGCAGTGCTAGAGGCTTCGACAGACCTAATCAGCCCCAGCATTTT
>TRBJ1-5|NA|12|TRBV2|many
CASWSGDQPQHF
TGTGCCAGCTGGTCAGGGGATCAGCCCCAGCATTTT
>TRBJ2-5|NA|18|TRBV6-2/TRBV6-3|NA
CASSPDPLTVGEGKTQYF
TGTGCCAGCAGCCCCGACCCCCTCACAGTTGGAGAAGGGAAGACCCAGTACTTC
>TRBJ2-7|NA|13|TRBV5-1|many
CASSLSRGGEQYF
TGCGCCAGCAGCTTGAGTCGGGGCGGGGAGCAGTACTTC
>TRBJ2-3|TRBD2|13|TRBV20-1|NA
CSAAGVGKDTQYF
TGCAGTGCTGCGGGGGTAGGCAAAGATACGCAGTATTTT
>TRBJ2-3|NA|14|TRBV27|NA
CDGSPRLLGHTQYF
TGTGACGGCAGCCCTAGACTCCTGGGGCATACGCAGTATTTT
>TRBJ1-3|NA|15|TRBV5-4|many
CASSLGGGSGNTIYF
TGTGCCAGCAGCTTGGGGGGGGGCTCTGGAAACACCATATATTTT
>TRBJ2-1|TRBD2|15|TRBV24-1|many
CATSDFSSGALGQFF
TGTGCCACCAGTGATTTTAGTAGCGGGGCCCTCGGGCAGTTCTTC
>TRBJ2-1|NA|15|TRBV12-3/TRBV12-4|NA
CASTYVETGGDEQFF
TGTGCCAGCACCTACGTTGAGACAGGAGGCGATGAGCAGTTCTTC
>TRBJ2-2|NA|11|TRBV7-9|medium-sized
CASSLDGELFF
TGTGCCAGCAGCTTGGACGGGGAGCTGTTTTTT
>TRBJ1-2|NA|13|TRBV12-3/TRBV12-4|NA
CASSASPVHGYTF
TGTGCCAGCAGTGCCAGCCCAGTCCATGGCTACACCTTC
>TRBJ2-3|TRBD2|19|TRBV9|many
CASSVWGLAGGGDTDTQYF
TGTGCCAGCAGCGTATGGGGACTAGCGGGAGGAGGGGACACAGATACGCAGTATTTT
>TRBJ2-7|NA|15|TRBV27|NA
CASSYRLASNYEQYF
TGTGCCAGCAGTTACCGGCTAGCGTCGAACTACGAGCAGTACTTC
>TRBJ1-2|NA|13|TRBV28|NA
CAISLSSNYGYTF
TGTGCCATCAGTTTGTCGTCGAACTATGGCTACACCTTC
>TRBJ2-7|NA|14|TRBV12-3/TRBV12-4|many
CASSLVGATYEQYF
TGTGCCAGCAGTTTAGTAGGAGCAACCTACGAGCAGTACTTC
>TRBJ1-5|NA|15|TRBV6-5|many
CASSYASTGNQPQHF
TGTGCCAGCAGTTACGCGAGCACTGGGAATCAGCCCCAGCATTTT
>TRBJ1-4|NA|15|TRBV5-6|once
CASSSPGPGGEKLFF
TGTGCCAGCAGCTCACCGGGACCCGGTGGAGAAAAACTGTTTTTT
>TRBJ2-5|NA|11|TRBV30|many
CAWSNGETQYF
TGTGCCTGGAGCAACGGGGAGACCCAGTACTTC
>TRBJ1-2|TRBD1|16|TRBV6-5|few
CASSFRAGGTFGGYTF
TGTGCCAGCAGTTTTAGGGCAGGGGGCACTTTTGGTGGCTACACCTTC
>TRBJ2-3|NA|15|TRBV27|many
CASRLSAWLTDTQYF
TGTGCCAGCAGGTTAAGCGCTTGGCTTACAGATACGCAGTATTTT
>TRBJ1-1|NA|15|TRBV11-2|NA
CASSKRQGVNTGAFF
TGTGCCAGCAGCAAACGACAAGGGGTGAACACTGGAGCTTTCTTT
>TRBJ2-7|TRBD1|14|TRBV5-6|many
CASSLTGTGYEQYF
TGTGCCAGCAGCTTGACCGGGACAGGGTACGAGCAGTACTTC
>TRBJ2-5|NA|14|TRBV6-1|many
CASTPEVAGETQYF
TGTGCCAGCACCCCAGAGGTGGCTGGAGAGACCCAGTACTTC
>TRBJ2-2|NA|14|TRBV7-9|many
CASSLMGDTGELFF
TGTGCCAGCAGCTTAATGGGGGACACCGGGGAGCTGTTTTTT
>TRBJ2-3|NA|14|TRBV7-3|NA
CASSPVPAGESQYF
TGTGCCAGCAGCCCCGTTCCGGCTGGTGAGAGTCAGTATTTT
>TRBJ2-7|TRBD2|15|TRBV7-2|NA
CASSLGLAGSYEQYF
TGTGCCAGCAGCTTGGGACTAGCTGGGTCCTACGAGCAGTACTTC